This T cell receptor beta chain emerged from a study of regulatory T cells in long-lasting Graves disease (dated by TCRdb to the early 2020s). Notes on the research overall: To count as having persistent Graves' disease, a patient had to have received antithyroid drug treatment for over 5 years with TSH receptor autoantibodies remaining persistently positive. Patients with persistent Graves' disease were compared with patients with newly diagnosed Graves' disease using TCR sequencing and RNA sequencing of peripheral blood. The study took place in China and was registered as a clinical trial. TCR sequencing covered 13 persistent and some 20 newly diagnosed Graves' disease patients, about 35 samples in total. On average, persistent Graves' disease patients in the clinical cohort had been on antithyroid drugs for about 10.3 years.

This specimen's time point label, interpreted: persistent/refractory GD, antithyroid drugs over 5 years with positive TRAb. For both TCR sequencing and RNA sequencing, RNA was extracted from PBMCs using TRIzol. The diagnosis of Graves' disease followed American Thyroid Association guidelines. Patients for the study were recruited at an endocrinology department in Xi'an, China. From each patient, around 9 milliliters of peripheral blood was collected into an EDTA anticoagulant tube. Ficoll Paque Plus density gradient separation was used to isolate PBMCs, and no additional T cell sorting was done. An Agilent 2100 Bioanalyzer and agarose gel were used to assess RNA quality, and a NanoDrop 2000 was used to measure RNA concentration. Library prep was done by multiplex PCR. Sequencer: Illumina HiSeq 4000. iRepertoire HTBI primers and Arm-PCR amplification of CDR3 regions were used to construct TCR beta libraries. Gel purification was performed on PCR products prior to sequencing. In the paper's pipeline: A total of 62 TRBV and 14 TRBJ segments were identified across samples and were used for gene usage analysis of CDR3 amino acid clonotypes. COPE and FqMerger were used to merge filtered high-quality paired reads into contigs. BLAST was used to align contigs to the IMGT TRBV, TRBD and TRBJ reference genes, and CDR3 was defined following IMGT. Any clonotype with a frequency above 0.1% was counted as a highly expanded clone. Shannon entropy was used to measure repertoire diversity, and the Gini coefficient was used to measure V-J evenness. A clonotype found in more than one individual was treated as public. TCRdb cleaned the public reads at Q25 with fastp, built clones with MiXCR and kept in-frame beta chains. Each entry is one CDR3 protein sequence, shown with its most common DNA and genes. The V and J calls shown here were made by TCRdb, not taken from the authors' results. Counted in this sample were 600,000 to 800,000 distinct CDR3 sequences; about 32% of them appeared once. Roughly 46% of the sample is taken by the ten largest.

General conclusions and limits of the study: The authors acknowledged the small sample size as a limitation that may reduce accuracy. Persistent patients shared more public clonotypes among themselves (around 3,000) than newly diagnosed patients did (roughly 920). Compared with newly diagnosed patients, patients with persistent Graves' disease had lower TCR Shannon entropy and fewer highly expanded clones, which suggests clonal expansion. The study examined only peripheral blood because the primary lesion, thyroid tissue, could not be accessed. Sequencing and analysis were limited to the TCR beta chain.

To note about this clonotype: There is no known antigen for this receptor. Base qualities are not at hand, and no much larger clone is one base apart.

The receptor was derived from a female donor with Graves disease. Source: peripheral blood mononuclear cells (PBMCs), taken when the disease was refractory, from a patient treated with antithyroid drugs.

DNA sequence: TGCGCCAGCAGCTTGGAGCAGGGGCGCACCGGGGAGCTGTTTTTT. It encodes CASSLEQGRTGELFF. The chain is made from TRBV5-1 and TRBJ2-2; matching of 6 bases hints at TRBD1 as the D gene. The CDR3 runs 15 amino acids, cysteine and phenylalanine included. CDR3 DNA only is kept here, 45 bases in frame from base 1. Via the germline V gene, CDR1 is SGHRS and CDR2 YFSETQ. Cut back by 0 bases and 4 bases, the V and J ends lie 10 bases apart.